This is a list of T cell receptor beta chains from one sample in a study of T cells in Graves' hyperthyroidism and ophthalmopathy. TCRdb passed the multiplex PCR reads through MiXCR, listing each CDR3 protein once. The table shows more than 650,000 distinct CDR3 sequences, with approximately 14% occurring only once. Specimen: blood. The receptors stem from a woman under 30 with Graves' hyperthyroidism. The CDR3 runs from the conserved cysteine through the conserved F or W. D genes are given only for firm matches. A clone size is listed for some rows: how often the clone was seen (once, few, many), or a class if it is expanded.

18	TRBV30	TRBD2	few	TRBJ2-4	CAWSPLPGLAGAKNIQYF	TGTGCCTGGAGTCCCCTCCCGGGACTAGCGGGAGCCAAAAACATTCAGTACTTC
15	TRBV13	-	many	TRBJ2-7	CASSPLWGITYEQYF	TGTGCCAGCAGCCCCCTCTGGGGGATTACCTACGAGCAGTACTTC
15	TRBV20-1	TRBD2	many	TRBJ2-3	CSASGLAGGSDTQYF	TGCAGTGCTAGTGGACTAGCGGGAGGGTCAGATACGCAGTATTTT
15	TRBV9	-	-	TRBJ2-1	CASSLGRREGDEQFF	TGTGCCAGCAGCCTCGGGCGGCGAGAAGGGGATGAGCAGTTCTTC
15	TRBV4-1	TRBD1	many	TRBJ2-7	CASSLPGQGAYEQYF	TGCGCCAGCAGCTTACCGGGACAGGGGGCCTACGAGCAGTACTTC
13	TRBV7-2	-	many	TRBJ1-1	CASSTLGVTEAFF	TGTGCCAGCAGCACCCTGGGGGTGACTGAAGCTTTCTTT
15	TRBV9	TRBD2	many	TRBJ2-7	CASSHGRAIPYEQYF	TGTGCCAGCAGCCACGGGAGGGCCATTCCTTACGAGCAGTACTTC
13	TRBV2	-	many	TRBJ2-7	CASMLRSLSEQYF	TGTGCCAGCATGCTGAGATCCCTCTCCGAGCAGTACTTC
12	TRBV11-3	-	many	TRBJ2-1	CASSSDPVEQFF	TGTGCCAGCAGCTCGGACCCGGTAGAGCAGTTCTTC
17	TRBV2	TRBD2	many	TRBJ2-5	CASSDNLRSGRGETQYF	TGTGCCAGCAGTGACAACCTCCGGAGCGGGAGGGGAGAGACCCAGTACTTC
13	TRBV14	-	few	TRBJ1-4	CASSRATNEKLFF	TGTGCCAGCAGCCGGGCAACTAATGAAAAACTGTTTTTT
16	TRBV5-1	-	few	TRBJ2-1	CASSPGVGRAVDEQFF	TGCGCCAGCAGCCCAGGAGTGGGCAGGGCAGTCGATGAGCAGTTCTTC
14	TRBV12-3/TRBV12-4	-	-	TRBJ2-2	CASSFSGRTGELFF	TGTGCCAGCAGTTTTTCAGGTCGGACCGGGGAGCTGTTTTTT
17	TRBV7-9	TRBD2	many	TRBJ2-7	CASSLGISRGIRYEQYF	TGTGCCAGCAGCTTAGGGATTTCGCGGGGGATCCGCTACGAGCAGTACTTC
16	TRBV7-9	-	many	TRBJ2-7	CASSNTRGGGSYEQYF	TGTGCCAGCAGTAACACCCGCGGGGGCGGCTCCTACGAGCAGTACTTC
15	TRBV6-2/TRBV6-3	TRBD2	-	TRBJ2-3	CASSYGGRGADTQYF	TGTGCCAGCAGTTACGGCGGGAGGGGCGCAGATACGCAGTATTTT
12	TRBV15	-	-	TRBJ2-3	CATSRDQDTQYF	TGTGCCACCAGCAGAGACCAAGATACGCAGTATTTT
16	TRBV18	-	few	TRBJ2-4	CASSLGWGLDKNIQYF	TGTGCCAGCTCACTCGGATGGGGGCTCGACAAAAACATTCAGTACTTC
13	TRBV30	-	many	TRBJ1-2	CAWSVGSLRGYTF	TGTGCCTGGAGTGTCGGCAGCCTGCGGGGCTACACCTTC
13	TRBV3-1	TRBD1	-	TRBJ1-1	CASSPGTVGEAFF	TGTGCCAGCAGCCCAGGGACAGTTGGAGAAGCTTTCTTT
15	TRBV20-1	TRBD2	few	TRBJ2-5	CSARGGASGQETQYF	TGCAGTGCTAGAGGTGGGGCTAGCGGACAAGAGACCCAGTACTTC
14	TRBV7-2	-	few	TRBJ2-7	CASSLNGLTYEQYF	TGTGCCAGCAGCTTAAACGGTCTAACCTACGAGCAGTACTTC
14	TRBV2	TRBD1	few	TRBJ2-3	CARTGTGGADTQYF	TGTGCCAGGACCGGGACAGGGGGCGCGGATACGCAGTATTTT
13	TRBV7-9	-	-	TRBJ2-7	CASSLGALDEQYF	TGTGCCAGCAGCTTGGGAGCCCTCGACGAGCAGTACTTC
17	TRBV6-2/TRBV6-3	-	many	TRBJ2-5	CASRIRKPFPHGETQYF	TGTGCCAGCAGAATCCGCAAACCCTTCCCCCACGGGGAGACCCAGTACTTC
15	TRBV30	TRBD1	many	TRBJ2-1	CAWASGTGAYNEQFF	TGTGCCTGGGCATCCGGGACAGGGGCCTACAATGAGCAGTTCTTC
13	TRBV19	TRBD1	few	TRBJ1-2	CASSRDRGQGYTF	TGTGCCAGTAGCCGGGACAGGGGGCAAGGCTACACCTTC
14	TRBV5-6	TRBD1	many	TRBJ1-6	CASSPGTGSIPLHF	TGTGCCAGCAGTCCCGGGACAGGGTCCATCCCCCTCCACTTT
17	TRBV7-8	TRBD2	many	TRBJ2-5	CASSRTGTSGREETQYF	TGTGCCAGCAGCCGGACAGGGACTAGCGGGAGGGAAGAGACCCAGTACTTC
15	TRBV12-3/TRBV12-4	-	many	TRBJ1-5	CASSLRRASNQPQHF	TGTGCCAGCAGTTTGCGGAGGGCGAGCAATCAGCCCCAGCATTTT
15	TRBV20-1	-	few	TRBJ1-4	CSARDGRILTEKLFF	TGCAGTGCTAGAGATGGGAGGATTCTGACTGAAAAACTGTTTTTT
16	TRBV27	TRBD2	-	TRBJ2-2	CASRGGLAGNTGELFF	TGTGCCAGCAGAGGCGGACTAGCGGGGAACACCGGGGAGCTGTTTTTT
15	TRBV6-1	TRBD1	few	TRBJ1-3	CASSTGQYSGNTIYF	TGTGCCAGCAGTACGGGACAGTACTCTGGAAACACCATATATTTT
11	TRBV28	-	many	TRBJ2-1	CATLGGEEQFF	TGTGCCACCTTAGGAGGCGAGGAGCAGTTCTTC